The rows below give T cell receptor beta chains drawn from one sample of a study of OX40 agonist ivuxolimab in advanced cancers. The table came from immunoSEQ multiplex PCR; TCRdb's copy has only in-frame clones and leaves some out. The repertoire consists of around 100,000 clones, with 90% occurring once and the leading ten covering roughly 0.15%. The sample was CD4+ or CD8+ T cells sorted from blood, taken in a trial of the OX40 agonist ivuxolimab. Every receptor here comes from an adult with an advanced solid tumor such as melanoma, head and neck, liver or kidney cancer. Each CDR3 is given with its conserved first and last residue. The D gene is left open where the match is weak. Size values are once, few and many counts, or a class for expanded clones, and some rows have none.

TRBV6-1	TRBD1	TRBJ2-3	-	CASSGGQGSRITDTQYF	TGTGCCAGCAGTGGAGGACAGGGAAGTAGGATCACAGATACGCAGTATTTT
TRBV19	-	TRBJ2-2	-	CASSIRDSWGRNTGELFF	TGTGCCAGTAGTATCCGGGACTCATGGGGCCGAAACACCGGGGAGCTGTTTTTT
TRBV5-1	TRBD1	TRBJ1-2	-	CASRTGQGNGYTF	TGCGCCAGCAGGACGGGACAGGGAAATGGCTACACCTTC
TRBV25-1	-	TRBJ2-7	-	CASRGQTYEQYF	TGTGCCAGCCGAGGACAGACCTACGAGCAGTACTTC
TRBV7-2	-	TRBJ2-1	-	CASSFRRTRGEQFF	TGTGCCAGCAGCTTCAGGAGGACTAGGGGGGAGCAGTTCTTC
TRBV5-1	TRBD2	TRBJ2-5	-	CASSLAPSGGLETQYF	TGCGCCAGCAGCTTGGCCCCTAGCGGGGGGTTGGAGACCCAGTACTTC
TRBV11-3	-	TRBJ2-1	-	CASSLGSYNEQFF	TGTGCCAGCAGCTTAGGCTCCTACAATGAGCAGTTCTTC
TRBV27	-	TRBJ1-5	-	CASSPRGARNQPQHF	TGTGCCAGCAGCCCCCGGGGGGCGCGCAATCAGCCCCAGCATTTT
TRBV5-5	-	TRBJ1-5	once	CASSFFSNQPQHF	TGTGCCAGCAGCTTTTTCAGCAATCAGCCCCAGCATTTT
TRBV19	-	TRBJ2-7	-	CASSPRDRGEQYF	TGTGCCAGTTCCCCGCGGGACAGAGGGGAGCAGTACTTC
TRBV25-1	-	TRBJ2-3	once	CASSESQTAADTQYF	TGTGCCAGCAGTGAATCTCAGACAGCGGCAGATACGCAGTATTTT
TRBV10-1	-	TRBJ2-1	-	CASSGPSPLYNEQFF	TGCGCCAGCAGTGGTCCTAGCCCCCTCTACAATGAGCAGTTCTTC
TRBV7-9	-	TRBJ2-5	-	CASSLFPHIQETQYF	TGTGCCAGCAGCTTATTTCCTCATATTCAAGAGACCCAGTACTTC
TRBV19	-	TRBJ2-3	-	CASVQGPTSGLTTDTQYF	TGTGCCAGCGTACAGGGCCCCACATCGGGACTAACCACAGATACGCAGTATTTT
TRBV18	TRBD1	TRBJ1-5	-	CASSAGTGLVQPQHF	TGTGCCAGCTCAGCCGGGACAGGGCTGGTTCAGCCCCAGCATTTT
TRBV19	-	TRBJ1-1	-	CASSIRSGEAFF	TGTGCCAGTAGTATTAGGTCGGGTGAAGCTTTCTTT
TRBV7-3	TRBD2	TRBJ2-3	-	CASGWGAGSTDTQYF	TGTGCCAGCGGCTGGGGAGCGGGAAGCACAGATACGCAGTATTTT
TRBV18	-	TRBJ2-5	-	CASSRDRGNKETQYF	TGTGCCAGCTCACGCGACCGAGGGAATAAAGAGACCCAGTACTTC
TRBV6-1	-	TRBJ1-1	few	CASVPNTEAFF	TGTGCCAGCGTCCCCAACACTGAAGCTTTCTTT
TRBV6-5	TRBD2	TRBJ2-5	once	CASSFTGTSGKETQYF	TGTGCCAGCAGTTTTACCGGGACTAGCGGGAAGGAGACCCAGTACTTC
TRBV6-4	TRBD1	TRBJ2-7	-	CASNPAPQGVYEQYF	TGTGCCAGCAATCCAGCCCCGCAGGGGGTATACGAGCAGTACTTC
TRBV6-1	-	TRBJ2-2	-	CASSDGQNTGELFF	TGTGCCAGCAGTGATGGGCAGAACACCGGGGAGCTGTTTTTT
TRBV12-5	-	TRBJ1-6	-	CASGLVPSSNSYNSPLHF	TGTGCTAGTGGTTTGGTACCATCTAGTAACTCCTATAATTCACCCCTCCACTTT
TRBV11-2	-	TRBJ2-5	-	CASSLYTGKETQYF	TGTGCCAGCAGCTTATATACGGGGAAAGAGACCCAGTACTTC
TRBV5-1	-	TRBJ2-5	-	CASSLGPGRETQYF	TGCGCCAGCAGCTTGGGACCGGGCAGGGAGACCCAGTACTTC
TRBV28	TRBD1	TRBJ1-2	-	CASSFRQGDSFNYGYTF	TGTGCCAGCAGTTTCCGGCAGGGGGACTCCTTTAACTATGGCTACACCTTC
TRBV4-2	-	TRBJ1-6	-	CASSPTSLTGNNSPLHF	TGTGCCAGCAGCCCAACCTCATTGACGGGGAATAATTCACCCCTCCACTTT
TRBV29-1	-	TRBJ2-6	-	CSVVRAGANVLTF	TGCAGCGTTGTCAGGGCTGGGGCCAACGTCCTGACTTTC
TRBV5-1	-	TRBJ2-3	-	CASNRAPGDTQYF	TGCGCCAGCAACCGGGCCCCAGGAGATACGCAGTATTTT
TRBV18	TRBD1	TRBJ2-3	-	CASSPGTGGGTDTQYF	TGTGCCAGCTCACCGGGGACAGGGGGTGGCACAGATACGCAGTATTTT
TRBV5-1	-	TRBJ1-2	-	CASSLAFRQGINGYTF	TGCGCCAGCAGCTTGGCGTTCAGGCAGGGAATAAATGGCTACACCTTC
TRBV5-1	-	TRBJ2-1	-	CASSLESGNTYNEQFF	TGCGCCAGCAGCTTGGAGTCCGGGAATACCTACAATGAGCAGTTCTTC
TRBV6-5	-	TRBJ1-4	-	CASTSRFRAEKLFF	TGTGCCAGCACGTCCCGATTTAGAGCTGAAAAACTGTTTTTT
TRBV6-5	-	TRBJ1-1	-	CASSYRQGTSGTEAFF	TGTGCCAGCAGTTACCGGCAGGGGACCTCGGGCACTGAAGCTTTCTTT
TRBV30	-	TRBJ1-4	-	CAWSVSGPGKLFF	TGTGCCTGGAGTGTATCGGGTCCCGGAAAGCTGTTTTTT
TRBV30	TRBD2	TRBJ2-3	-	CAWLLAGTDTQYF	TGTGCCTGGCTACTAGCGGGGACAGATACGCAGTATTTT
TRBV6-6	TRBD1	TRBJ1-6	few	CASKQGGPNSPLHF	TGTGCCAGCAAGCAGGGGGGGCCTAATTCACCCCTCCACTTT